This TCR beta chain was sequenced during a study of blood T cell repertoires in COVID-19. About the research overall: Sources were T cells, B-cell-depleted T cells, or PBMCs; the material itself was cDNA or gDNA.

Using immunoSEQ multiplex PCR, the repertoire was profiled, and TCRdb retains in-frame clones only, with some absent. The sample has approximately 300,000 clones, around 89% seen once. Trimming cost V 3 bases and J 0 bases, with 10 bases left between them. This CDR3 is built from 15 residues. From germline, CDR1 is SGHDT and CDR2 YYEEEE. The origin of this receptor is a man aged 35 to 55 with acute or convalescent COVID-19. The V and J genes are TRBV5-6 and TRBJ1-5; D not resolved. The material sequenced was peripheral blood. CDR3: CASSSAGYSNQPQHF. Here the CDR3 DNA reads TGTGCCAGCAGCTCCGCGGGGTATAGCAATCAGCCCCAGCATTTT.